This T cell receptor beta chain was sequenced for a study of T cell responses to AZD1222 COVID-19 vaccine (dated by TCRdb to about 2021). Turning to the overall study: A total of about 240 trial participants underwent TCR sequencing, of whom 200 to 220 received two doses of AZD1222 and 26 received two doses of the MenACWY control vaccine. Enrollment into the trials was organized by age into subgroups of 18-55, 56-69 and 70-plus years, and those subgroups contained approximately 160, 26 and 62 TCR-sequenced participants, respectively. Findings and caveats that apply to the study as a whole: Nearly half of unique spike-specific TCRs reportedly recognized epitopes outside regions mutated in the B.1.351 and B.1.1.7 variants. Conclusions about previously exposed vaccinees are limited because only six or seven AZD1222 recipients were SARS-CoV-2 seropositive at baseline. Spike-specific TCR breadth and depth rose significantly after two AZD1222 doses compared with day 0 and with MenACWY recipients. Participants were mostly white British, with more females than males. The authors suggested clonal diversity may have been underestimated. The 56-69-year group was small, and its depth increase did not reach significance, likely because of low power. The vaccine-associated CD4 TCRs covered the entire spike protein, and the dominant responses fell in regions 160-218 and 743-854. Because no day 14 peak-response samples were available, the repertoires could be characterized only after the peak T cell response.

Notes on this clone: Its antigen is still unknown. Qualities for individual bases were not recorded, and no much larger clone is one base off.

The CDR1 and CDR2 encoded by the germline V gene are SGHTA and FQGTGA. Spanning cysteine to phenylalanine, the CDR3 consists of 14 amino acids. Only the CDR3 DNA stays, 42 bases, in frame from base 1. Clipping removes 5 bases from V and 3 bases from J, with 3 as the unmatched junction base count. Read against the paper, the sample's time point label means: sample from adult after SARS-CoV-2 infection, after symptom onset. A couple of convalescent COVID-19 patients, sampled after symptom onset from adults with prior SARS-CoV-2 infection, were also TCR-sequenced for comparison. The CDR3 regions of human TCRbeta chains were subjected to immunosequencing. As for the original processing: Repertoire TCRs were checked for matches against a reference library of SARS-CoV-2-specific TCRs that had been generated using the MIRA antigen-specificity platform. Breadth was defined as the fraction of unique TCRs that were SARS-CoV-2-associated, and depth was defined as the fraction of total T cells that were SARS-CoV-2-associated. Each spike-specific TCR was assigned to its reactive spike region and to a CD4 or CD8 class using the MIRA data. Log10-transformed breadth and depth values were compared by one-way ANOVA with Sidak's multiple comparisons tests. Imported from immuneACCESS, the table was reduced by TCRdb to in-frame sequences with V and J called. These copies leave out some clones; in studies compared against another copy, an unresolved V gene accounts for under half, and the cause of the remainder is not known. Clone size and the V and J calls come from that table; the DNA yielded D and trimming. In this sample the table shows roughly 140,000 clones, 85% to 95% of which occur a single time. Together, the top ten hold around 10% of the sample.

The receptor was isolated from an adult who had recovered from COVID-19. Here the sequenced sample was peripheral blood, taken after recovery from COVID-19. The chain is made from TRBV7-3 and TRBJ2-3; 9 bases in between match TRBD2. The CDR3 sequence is CASSAGLATDTQYF. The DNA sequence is TGTGCCAGCAGCGCGGGACTAGCAACAGATACGCAGTATTTT.